The 21 T cell receptor beta chains below all came from one sample that was sequenced in a study of T cells in Graves' hyperthyroidism and ophthalmopathy (dated by TCRdb to 2018 to 2020). The library was generated by multiplex PCR. The data were produced on an Illumina HiSeq 2000. TCR beta CDR3 regions were amplified from RNA transcripts. The TCR CDR3 was subjected to a first round of RT-PCR using the HTBI primer set and the Qiagen OneStep RT-PCR kit. The raw public data were reprocessed by TCRdb itself: fastp quality trimming at Q25, MiXCR clonotype calling, in-frame beta chains only. Here each entry gathers all rows of one CDR3 protein and keeps the most common genes and DNA. The sample has about 740,000 distinct CDR3 sequences on record, 12% to 15% of them singletons. The ten largest clones take up 10% of the sample. The material sequenced was blood. The receptors shown here come from a woman aged 18-29 years with Graves' hyperthyroidism.

This clonotype was picked up many times. Relative to the germline gene, one junction end is altered; a read error may explain this. CDR3: CASSLDGAGNQPQHF. In DNA, the CDR3 is TGTGCCAGCAGTTTAGACGGGGCAGGCAATCAGCCCCAGCATTTT. The chain has TRBV7-9 and TRBJ1-5, with a weak D call TRBD1 (5 bases). Germline V gene sequence: CDR1 SEHNR, CDR2 FQNEAQ (reference sequence). The CDR3 totals 15 residues.

Only a few counts were recorded for this clonotype. This rearrangement joins TRBV6-1 to TRBJ2-7, with D hard to call. Germline V gene lookup returns CDR1 MNHNS and CDR2 SASEGT. This CDR3 has 11 amino acids. The V and J ends lost 7 bases and 5 bases respectively, with 9 bases between them. Here the CDR3 DNA reads TGTGCCAGCACCTCGTTGAACGAGCAGTACTTC. This codes for CASTSLNEQYF.

This clonotype was detected many times. This sequence joins TRBV28 and TRBJ1-1; D may be TRBD1 (5 bases). Per the germline V gene, CDR1 is MDHEN and CDR2 is SYDVKM. The CDR3 is made up of 15 amino acids. V shed 2 bases and J shed 2 bases, with 12 bases lying between them. The CDR3 nucleotides are TGTGCCAGCAGTTTACAGGGACCGATAAACACTGAAGCTTTCTTT. Amino acids: CASSLQGPINTEAFF.

This clonotype was counted at least ten times. The chain is built from TRBV11-2 and TRBJ2-1; D remains ambiguous. V was clipped by 5 bases and J by 3 bases, with 14 bases between them. Per the germline V gene, CDR1 is SGHAT and CDR2 is FQNNGV. The length of the CDR3 is 15 residues. The DNA of the CDR3 is TGTGCCAGCAGCCCCATAGCCGGACGCTACAATGAGCAGTTCTTC. It encodes CASSPIAGRYNEQFF.

This clonotype was detected ten times or more. The rearrangement joins TRBV29-1 to TRBJ2-7; 7 nucleotides line up with TRBD2. The CDR3 runs to 15 residues. Germline CDR1 reads SQVTM; CDR2 reads ANQGSEA. The J segment lost 5 bases and the V segment lost 3 bases, leaving 13 bases of the junction unmatched. CDR3 DNA sequence: TGCAGCGTTGAGGTAGCGGGTGCGAAGAGCGACGAGCAGTACTTC. Residues: CSVEVAGAKSDEQYF.

J is TRBJ2-7 and V is TRBV19; tentatively, D is TRBD1 or TRBD2 (6 bases each). The CDR3 loop spans 14 amino acids. V lost 7 bases, J lost 5 bases, and 18 bases lay in between. CDR1 is LNHDA, CDR2 SQIVND, per germline (reference sequence). The CDR3 region has the DNA TGTGCCAGTACCGCTAGAGGAGGGGGTAACGAGCAGTACTTC. Translated: CASTARGGGNEQYF.

This sequence joins TRBV6-5 and TRBJ2-2; 11 nucleotides agree with TRBD2. J gave up 2 bases and V 2 bases, and 4 bases lay outside the gene matches. Germline V CDR1 and CDR2: MNHEY, SVGAGI. This CDR3 region has 17 residues. The CDR3 sequence: CASSYQGLAENTGELFF. The CDR3 DNA sequence: TGTGCCAGCAGTTACCAGGGACTAGCGGAAAACACCGGGGAGCTGTTTTTT.

This clonotype has a handful of counts. The V call is TRBV4-1, the J call TRBJ2-7; unclear D gene. Per the germline V gene, CDR1 is MGHRA and CDR2 is YSYEKL. The CDR3 extends over 13 amino acids. Trimming shortened V by 3 bases and J by 3 bases, and 9 bases separated the two germline ends. The CDR3 DNA follows: TGCGCCAGCAGCCAGGAACAGCACTACGAGCAGTACTTC. It specifies CASSQEQHYEQYF.

Turning to this clonotype: A much larger clone lies a single base off, so this may be a read error. The J gene is TRBJ1-6, the V gene TRBV7-2; 9 bases align to TRBD1. In germline, CDR1 is SGHTA, CDR2 FQGNSA. The junction had 12 bases not matched to a gene; V was cut back by 3 bases and J by 15 bases. The CDR3 covers 15 residues. The CDR3: CASSLAGTGYRSLHF. CDR3 sequence (DNA): TGTGCCAGCAGCTTGGCCGGGACAGGGTATAGAAGCCTCCACTTT.

This clonotype came up a few times. This sequence joins TRBV7-8 and TRBJ2-1, with 10 bases identical to TRBD2. The CDR3 spans 18 residues. Germline V lookup: CDR1 SGHVS, CDR2 FQNEAQ. The junction had 8 bases not matched to a gene; V was cut back by 3 bases and J by 0 bases. The CDR3, as DNA: TGTGCCAGCAGCTTGGTAGCGGGAGGCCTTAGCTCCTACAATGAGCAGTTCTTC. Translating it yields CASSLVAGGLSSYNEQFF.

This clonotype was counted between two and nine times. The J gene is TRBJ2-2, the V gene TRBV5-1; 12 positions match TRBD2. Germline trimming cut 0 bases from V and 1 base from J; bases unmatched to any gene: 1. The CDR3 length is 17 residues. Germline CDR1 reads SGHRS; CDR2 reads YFSETQ. CDR3 in amino acids: CASSLGTSGKNTGELFF. The CDR3 DNA is TGCGCCAGCAGCTTGGGGACTAGCGGGAAGAACACCGGGGAGCTGTTTTTT.

This clonotype was found a few times. V and J are TRBV6-5 and TRBJ1-2; tentatively, D is TRBD1 (5 bases). V lost 2 bases and J 4 bases, leaving 8 bases between the germline ends. Germline V gives CDR1 MNHEY, CDR2 SVGAGI. CDR3 length: 13 amino acids. CDR3 sequence: CASSYEGLYGYTF. The CDR3 nucleotides are TGTGCCAGCAGTTACGAGGGGCTCTATGGCTACACCTTC.

A single count supports this clonotype. The chain recombines TRBV11-3 with TRBJ2-7; D unclear. This CDR3 has 13 amino acids. V was shortened by 2 bases and J by 5 bases, with 10 bases between the two germline ends. CDR1 SGHNT and CDR2 YENEEA come from the germline V gene. CDR3 nucleotide sequence: TGTGCCAGCAGCTTATCCCCCACGAACGAGCAGTACTTC. Protein: CASSLSPTNEQYF. The full variable domain, rest sourced from reference TRBV11-3 and TRBJ2-7, is EAGVVQSPRYKIIEKKQPVAFWCNPISGHNTLYWYLQNLGQGPELLIRYENEEAVDDSQLPKDRFSAERLKGVDSTLKIQPAELGDSAVYLCASSLSPTNEQYFGPGTRLTVT.

This clonotype was detected only a few times. J is TRBJ2-1 and V is TRBV24-1, with TRBD2 matching 7 bases. With V trimmed by 4 bases and J by 7 bases, 12 bases remained unmatched. The CDR3 sequence is 16 residues long. Germline V lookup: CDR1 KGHDR, CDR2 SFDVKD. CDR3 in amino acids: CATSDWGGRGWNEQFF. CDR3 nucleotides: TGTGCCACCAGTGACTGGGGCGGGAGAGGGTGGAATGAGCAGTTCTTC.

The chain combines TRBV15 with TRBJ2-2; 7 bases are a match to TRBD1. CDR3 length equals 17 residues. V lost 0 bases, J lost 1 base, and 5 bases stayed unmatched. CDR1 and CDR2 from the germline V gene are LNHNV and YYDKDF (reference sequence). The CDR3, as DNA: TGTGCCACCAGCAGAGATCAGTGGACAGGGAACACCGGGGAGCTGTTTTTT. Amino acids: CATSRDQWTGNTGELFF.

The genes are TRBV6-1 and TRBJ2-1, with TRBD1 matching 9 bases. CDR3 length: 13 residues. Germline V gene lookup returns CDR1 MNHNS and CDR2 SASEGT. With 7 bases clipped from V and 9 bases from J, the junction kept 7 bases outside the gene matches. CDR3 DNA sequence: TGTGCCAGCAAGAGGACAGGGGAAAGTGAGCAGTTCTTC. Its translation: CASKRTGESEQFF.

This clonotype was observed a few times. The chain employs TRBV7-2 and TRBJ1-5, with D tentatively TRBD1 (5 bases). Germline V gives CDR1 SGHTA, CDR2 FQGNSA. V lost 1 base and J 8 bases, leaving 15 bases between the germline ends. The CDR3 runs to 15 residues. CDR3 region: CASSLGGQGGEPQHF. As DNA, the CDR3 is TGTGCCAGCAGCTTAGGAGGGCAGGGAGGGGAGCCCCAGCATTTT.

This clonotype was detected a few times. The chain employs TRBV20-1 and TRBJ2-1, with 7 bases matching TRBD2. The CDR3 has 15 residues. Germline V lookup: CDR1 DFQATT, CDR2 SNEGSKA (reference sequence). Losses at the gene ends were 0 bases for V and 0 bases for J; bases not matched to a gene: 2. The CDR3 DNA is TGCAGTGCTAGAGAAGGCGGGAGCTCCTACAATGAGCAGTTCTTC. This codes for CSAREGGSSYNEQFF.

This clonotype is a singleton in its sample. The chain recombines TRBV4-1 with TRBJ1-4; possibly TRBD1 for D (5 bases). CDR3 length: 12 amino acids. Trimming stripped 8 bases from V and 8 bases from J, with 12 bases between. Germline V gives CDR1 MGHRA, CDR2 YSYEKL. The CDR3 sequence: CASSRAEEKLFF. CDR3 nucleotide sequence: TGCGCCAGCTCCAGGGCGGAAGAAAAACTGTTTTTT.

This clonotype was found once. J is TRBJ2-3 and V is TRBV19, with D hard to call. This CDR3 is built from 13 residues. The V end lost 7 bases, the J end lost 4 bases, and 12 bases lay between the germline ends. In germline, CDR1 is LNHDA, CDR2 SQIVND (reference sequence). CDR3: CASTSGGSDTQYF. The CDR3 DNA follows: TGTGCCAGTACCAGTGGTGGCTCAGATACGCAGTATTTT. The full variable domain, its missing parts supplied by reference TRBV19 and TRBJ2-3, is DGGITQSPKYLFRKEGQNVTLSCEQNLNHDAMYWYRQDPGQGLRLIYYSQIVNDFQKGDIAEGYSVSREKKESFPLTVTSAQKNPTAFYLCASTSGGSDTQYFGPGTRLTVL.

This clonotype was seen more than once but under ten times. The V call is TRBV4-1, the J call TRBJ2-7; D is tentatively TRBD1 or TRBD2 (5 bases each). This CDR3 has 14 residues. Trimming took off 1 base at V and 5 bases at J, with 12 bases between the two ends. Germline lookup yields CDR1 MGHRA and CDR2 YSYEKL. In DNA form, the CDR3 reads TGCGCCAGCAGCCAAGCTTTACGGGACCACGAGCAGTACTTC. This sequence encodes CASSQALRDHEQYF.